Listed below are T cell receptor beta chains from one sample, sequenced in a study of blood T cell repertoires in COVID-19. Here immunoSEQ multiplex PCR was the method, and the copy in TCRdb shows in-frame clones only, minus some. The table shows tens of thousands of clones, with approximately 90% occurring only once. Sequencing was done on a sample of peripheral blood. Receptor source: a man aged 60 to 69 with acute or convalescent COVID-19. Each CDR3 is given with its conserved first and last residue. The D gene is left open where the match is weak. Clone size is stated in some rows and not others, as once, few, many or a class when expanded.

j_gene	d_gene	v_gene	abundance	CDR3nt	CDR3aa
TRBJ1-1	.	TRBV16	.	TGTGCCAGCAGCCAAACCCCCCTTCCCGCGACTGAAGCTTTCTTT	CASSQTPLPATEAFF
TRBJ1-2	TRBD1	TRBV6-5	.	TGTGCCAGCAGCCCCAGGGGGAACTATGGCTACACCTTC	CASSPRGNYGYTF
TRBJ2-6	TRBD1	TRBV6-1	.	TGTGCCATCGGGACAGGGGACTCTGGGGCCAACGTCCTGACTTTC	CAIGTGDSGANVLTF
TRBJ2-7	.	TRBV21-1	.	TGTGCCAGCAGCAAGAGGGATTTTCCAACCTACGAGCAGTACTTC	CASSKRDFPTYEQYF
TRBJ2-1	TRBD1	TRBV6-2/TRBV6-3	once	TGTGCCAGCAGTGCCAGGCAGTCCTGGGTTCCGCAGGGGGCAAAGGAGCAGTTCTTC	CASSARQSWVPQGAKEQFF
TRBJ1-1	.	TRBV5-4	.	TGTGCCAGCAGCTTGGGGGCAGGGGCCACCTACAACACTGAAGCTTTCTTT	CASSLGAGATYNTEAFF
TRBJ2-3	.	TRBV27	.	TGTGCCAGCAGTTTCACAGCCACAGATACGCAGTATTTT	CASSFTATDTQYF
TRBJ1-1	TRBD1	TRBV2	.	TGTGCCAGCCATGGACAGGTCGGGCTAACTGAAGCTTTCTTT	CASHGQVGLTEAFF
TRBJ2-3	.	TRBV27	.	TGTGCCAGCAGTTTACGGCGAAACTACAGGGACCGCACAGATACGCAGTATTTT	CASSLRRNYRDRTDTQYF
TRBJ1-3	TRBD1	TRBV10-3	.	TGTGCCATCAGTGAGTCGGGACAGCGCATTGGAAACACCATATATTTT	CAISESGQRIGNTIYF
TRBJ2-2	TRBD1	TRBV12-5	.	TGTGCTAGTGGTCCCGGGACAGGGAGGAACGGGGAGCTGTTTTTT	CASGPGTGRNGELFF
TRBJ1-3	.	TRBV14	.	TGTGCCAGCAGCCAACGAAAGCCCACTGGAAACACCATATATTTT	CASSQRKPTGNTIYF
TRBJ2-7	.	TRBV6-2/TRBV6-3	once	TGTGCCAGCAGTTATAGGGACACAAGGAGCTCCTACGAGCAGTACTTC	CASSYRDTRSSYEQYF
TRBJ1-2	TRBD1	TRBV27	.	TGTGCCAGCAGTTTATTGGATGGGACAGGGGGCTACACCTTC	CASSLLDGTGGYTF
TRBJ1-4	.	TRBV5-1	.	TGCGCCAGCAGCTTTAGTCAGGGAAAAGATGAAAAACTGTTTTTT	CASSFSQGKDEKLFF
TRBJ1-1	.	TRBV24-1	.	TGTGCCACCAGTGACGGGTGGAACACTGAAGCTTTCTTT	CATSDGWNTEAFF
TRBJ1-1	.	TRBV29-1	.	TGCAGCGCGGACGGGTTCGGGAACACTGAAGCTTTCTTT	CSADGFGNTEAFF
TRBJ1-3	.	TRBV24-1	.	TGTGCCACCAGTCGTGGAAACACCATATATTTT	CATSRGNTIYF
TRBJ2-7	.	TRBV5-1	.	TGCGCCAGCAGCGCAGGGTCTACCTACGAGCAGTACTTC	CASSAGSTYEQYF
TRBJ1-1	.	TRBV18	.	TGTGCCAGCTCATCTCTGGGGGGGGAGAACACTGAAGCTTTCTTT	CASSSLGGENTEAFF
TRBJ2-7	.	TRBV19	.	TGTGCCAGTAGTATCGAGGGATACGAGCAGTACTTC	CASSIEGYEQYF
TRBJ2-1	TRBD2	TRBV27	few	TGTGCCAGCAGGATCGGCGGGGGGGCCGGCAATGAGCAGTTCTTC	CASRIGGGAGNEQFF
TRBJ1-6	.	TRBV4-3	.	TGCGCCAGCAGCCAGACAGAGGGGGTTTCACCCCTCCACTTT	CASSQTEGVSPLHF
TRBJ2-5	.	TRBV4-1	.	TGCGCCAGCAGCCTTGTGGGGGGAGAGACCCAGTACTTC	CASSLVGGETQYF
TRBJ1-1	.	TRBV3-1/TRBV3-2	.	TGTGCCAGCAGCCAAGATCAGTTGACTCACACTGAAGCTTTCTTT	CASSQDQLTHTEAFF
TRBJ1-5	TRBD1	TRBV5-6	.	TGTGCCAGCAGCTCGCGTGCCGGCAGGGGGCCGCGTCAGCCCCAGCATTTT	CASSSRAGRGPRQPQHF
TRBJ1-4	.	TRBV29-1	.	TGCAGCGCCAGCCGGGGCGGGGCAACTAATGAAAAACTGTTTTTT	CSASRGGATNEKLFF